The clone carrying this T cell receptor (beta chain) was seen a handful of times. What it recognizes is unknown. Purity of each sorted population was above 98%. What was sequenced were expressed TCRB transcripts, since all of the isolated RNA had been reverse transcribed. Libraries were prepared by immunoSEQ multiplex PCR; TCRdb keeps only in-frame clonotypes and omits some of them. Of some 900,000 clones listed, about 17% are singletons. This record comes from a study of beta chain features in type 1 diabetes. Overall study context: All samples yielded 100 million to 140 million examined sorted cells.

Germline values: CDR1 SGHDN, CDR2 FVKESK. This CDR3 has 12 residues. Deletions cut 6 bases from V and 8 bases from J, with 14 bases between. Study results and caveats: HLA influence on TCRB rearrangement stayed unresolved here. Diminished insertions and augmented deletions at VDJ junctions characterized type 1 diabetes patients.

What was sequenced was naive CD4+ T cells from blood. This rearrangement joins TRBV14 to TRBJ2-7; possibly TRBD2 for D (5 bases). The TCR originated in a young woman in good health. For the CDR3, the DNA is TGTGCCAGCAGTTCAAGGACGGGGAAGCAGTACTTC. It is translated as CASSSRTGKQYF.